Included here is one T cell receptor (beta chain) sequence, with context. This entry comes from a study of blood T cell repertoires in COVID-19. About the study: From the United States, Italy and Spain came samples of acute and convalescent COVID-19.

Per the original data handling: Amplification from reference gene primers served as the basis for estimated nucleated cell counts. Only in-frame clones appear in the TCRdb table, and some are missing; sequencing was by immunoSEQ multiplex PCR. For V, J and clone size, that table is used; D and trimming come from the DNA. The table includes about 160,000 clones, 90% to 95% detected once. The germline V and J ends were trimmed by 1 base and 5 bases, with 9 bases remaining between them. Germline assignment: CDR1 SGHRS and CDR2 YFSETQ. CDR3 length equals 13 residues. The V and J genes are TRBV5-1 and TRBJ1-1; no clear D. The origin of this receptor is a woman aged 45-60 years with acute or convalescent COVID-19. Sequencing was performed on peripheral blood. CDR3: CASSLYRGTEAFF. As DNA, the CDR3 is TGCGCCAGCAGCTTGTATCGAGGGACTGAAGCTTTCTTT.